A selection of T cell receptor beta chains follows, all from one sample in a study of T-cell reconstitution after alpha-beta-depleted transplantation in children. Via MiXCR, TCRdb re-called the PCR reads, giving one row per CDR3 protein. In the table there are over 550,000 distinct CDR3 sequences, roughly 10% of which are singletons. The sequenced sample was PBMCs from the stem cell graft donor, obtained from the stem cell graft. The receptors here all came from a human donor who donated a stem cell graft to a child with acute myeloid leukemia. Each CDR3 is given with its conserved first and last residue. The D gene is left open where the match is weak. For some rows the clone size is stated as once, few or many, or as a class when expanded; others skip it.

size: .
J: TRBJ2-7
D: TRBD2
V: TRBV7-8
CDR3: CASSKTSGRFEQYF
DNA: TGTGCCAGCAGCAAGACTAGCGGGAGGTTCGAACAGTACTTC

size: few
J: TRBJ2-1
D: TRBD2
V: TRBV20-1
CDR3: CSARAFGGLAGVYNEQFF
DNA: TGCAGTGCTAGAGCCTTTGGTGGACTAGCGGGAGTCTACAATGAGCAGTTCTTC

size: .
J: TRBJ2-2
D: TRBD1
V: TRBV5-6
CDR3: CASSLPGGATGELFF
DNA: TGTGCCAGCAGCTTGCCAGGGGGCGCCACCGGGGAGCTGTTTTTT

size: many
J: TRBJ2-1
D: .
V: TRBV12-3/TRBV12-4
CDR3: CASSLKLREQFF
DNA: TGTGCCAGCAGTTTAAAACTACGGGAGCAGTTCTTC

size: few
J: TRBJ2-3
D: TRBD2
V: TRBV12-3/TRBV12-4
CDR3: CASSPRVGGLRTDTQYF
DNA: TGTGCCAGCAGTCCAAGGGTGGGAGGGCTCCGCACAGATACGCAGTATTTT

size: few
J: TRBJ1-4
D: .
V: TRBV7-8
CDR3: CASSLDPNEKLFF
DNA: TGTGCCAGCAGCTTAGACCCTAATGAAAAACTGTTTTTT

size: .
J: TRBJ2-6
D: .
V: TRBV7-6
CDR3: CASSPIGGPGANVLTF
DNA: TGTGCCAGCAGCCCAATTGGGGGACCTGGGGCCAACGTCCTGACTTTC

size: many
J: TRBJ2-1
D: .
V: TRBV18
CDR3: CASSPRDSGYNEQFF
DNA: TGTGCCAGCTCACCAAGAGACAGCGGCTACAATGAGCAGTTCTTC

size: few
J: TRBJ2-1
D: TRBD2
V: TRBV20-1
CDR3: CSAQTSGRWNEQFF
DNA: TGCAGTGCTCAGACTAGCGGGAGGTGGAATGAGCAGTTCTTC

size: .
J: TRBJ2-5
D: .
V: TRBV15
CDR3: CATSRALVGETQYF
DNA: TGTGCCACCAGCAGAGCCCTAGTAGGAGAGACCCAGTACTTC

size: .
J: TRBJ2-1
D: TRBD2
V: TRBV28
CDR3: CASSLSGLAGVGNEQFF
DNA: TGTGCCAGCAGTTTATCGGGACTAGCGGGAGTCGGCAATGAGCAGTTCTTC

size: many
J: TRBJ2-2
D: TRBD1
V: TRBV10-3
CDR3: CASTGTGDGELFF
DNA: TGTGCCTCGACCGGGACAGGGGACGGGGAGCTGTTTTTT

size: many
J: TRBJ2-1
D: TRBD2
V: TRBV20-1
CDR3: CSATPGTSGYNEQFF
DNA: TGCAGTGCTACACCCGGGACTAGCGGCTACAATGAGCAGTTCTTC

size: many
J: TRBJ2-3
D: .
V: TRBV28
CDR3: CASSEDTQYF
DNA: TGTGCCAGCAGTGAGGATACGCAGTATTTT

size: few
J: TRBJ1-6
D: .
V: TRBV7-3
CDR3: CASSLGQLNSPLHF
DNA: TGTGCCAGCAGCCTCGGACAGTTGAATTCACCCCTCCACTTT

size: few
J: TRBJ1-1
D: TRBD1
V: TRBV7-2
CDR3: CASSLRDRGAFF
DNA: TGTGCCAGCAGCTTAAGGGACAGGGGAGCTTTCTTT

size: few
J: TRBJ1-1
D: .
V: TRBV7-9
CDR3: CASSLDMGTEAFF
DNA: TGTGCCAGCAGCTTAGATATGGGAACTGAAGCTTTCTTT

size: .
J: TRBJ2-7
D: .
V: TRBV29-1
CDR3: CSVEAKGALYEQYF
DNA: TGCAGCGTTGAGGCTAAAGGGGCCCTCTACGAGCAGTACTTC

size: many
J: TRBJ1-2
D: .
V: TRBV5-1
CDR3: CASSLMDSGYTF
DNA: TGCGCCAGCAGCTTGATGGACTCTGGCTACACCTTC

size: few
J: TRBJ2-7
D: TRBD2
V: TRBV9
CDR3: CASSESLGTSGRTEQYF
DNA: TGTGCCAGCAGTGAAAGCCTTGGGACTAGCGGGAGGACCGAGCAGTACTTC

size: .
J: TRBJ2-2
D: .
V: TRBV18
CDR3: CASSPGIGELFF
DNA: TGTGCCAGCTCACCAGGAATCGGGGAGCTGTTTTTT

size: many
J: TRBJ2-2
D: .
V: TRBV29-1
CDR3: CSVGGPPTGELFF
DNA: TGCAGCGTTGGGGGCCCTCCAACCGGGGAGCTGTTTTTT

size: few
J: TRBJ1-5
D: .
V: TRBV27
CDR3: CASRTGQINQPQHF
DNA: TGTGCCAGCAGGACTGGACAAATCAATCAGCCCCAGCATTTT

size: .
J: TRBJ1-5
D: TRBD1
V: TRBV3-1
CDR3: CASSTARTGSLQHF
DNA: TGTGCCAGCAGTACTGCCCGGACAGGGTCCCTCCAGCATTTT

size: few
J: TRBJ2-5
D: .
V: TRBV14
CDR3: CASSQEYQETQYF
DNA: TGTGCCAGCAGCCAGGAGTACCAAGAGACCCAGTACTTC